Shown below are 30 T cell receptor beta chains from a single sample sequenced in a study of blood T cell repertoires in COVID-19. Measured with immunoSEQ multiplex PCR; TCRdb has only the in-frame clones, and not every one. The table has a few hundred thousand clones, approximately 80% seen once; the top ten hold 4.2%. Sequenced input: peripheral blood. All receptors come from a man in his 60s with acute or convalescent COVID-19.

In nucleotides, the CDR3 is TGTGCCAGCTCACTTCGGACTAGCGGCGGCTACGAGCAGTACTTC. This encodes CASSLRTSGGYEQYF. The chain recombines TRBV18 with TRBJ2-7, with 10 bases aligning to TRBD2. The germline CDR1 and CDR2 sequences are KGHSH and LQKENI. The CDR3 spans 15 residues. The V and J ends lost 4 bases and 3 bases, in that order; junction bases with no gene match: 6.

The DNA of the CDR3 is TGTGCCAGCACCCAAATTGGAGCGACCTCGGCAACTAATGAAAAACTGTTTTTT. Translating gives CASTQIGATSATNEKLFF. The chain links TRBV2 to TRBJ1-4; D call uncertain. The CDR3 length is 18 residues. Germline V gene data show CDR1 as SNHLY and CDR2 as FYNNEI. Trimming shortened V by 7 bases and J by 0 bases, and 21 bases separated the two germline ends.

The V gene is TRBV4-2, the J gene TRBJ2-1; 8 bases align to TRBD2. Losses at the gene ends were 1 base for V and 5 bases for J; bases not matched to a gene: 10. The CDR3 covers 17 residues. CDR1 and CDR2 (germline): LGHNA, YNFKEQ. In DNA form, the CDR3 reads TGTGCCAGCAGCCAAGTAGCCCGGGGCGGGGGGAACAATGAGCAGTTCTTC. Translation gives CASSQVARGGGNNEQFF.

This chain connects TRBV5-1 to TRBJ2-1; D gene ambiguous. V was cut by 1 base and J by 7 bases, with 3 bases left in between. CDR1 and CDR2 (germline): SGHRS, YFSETQ. The CDR3 consists of 11 residues. The CDR3 reads CASSLSNEQFF. The CDR3 bases are TGCGCCAGCAGCTTGTCGAATGAGCAGTTCTTC.

The chain carries TRBV24-1 and TRBJ2-5, with 8 nucleotides matching TRBD2. J was trimmed by 2 bases and V by 1 base; bases with no gene match: 2. Per germline, CDR1 KGHDR and CDR2 SFDVKD. CDR3 length: 15 amino acids. The CDR3, as DNA: TGTGCCACCAGTGATTTAACTAGCGGACAAGAGACCCAGTACTTC. Translated: CATSDLTSGQETQYF.

This chain connects TRBV11-2 to TRBJ2-7; D uncertain. This CDR3 spans 11 amino acids. Trimming took off 3 bases at V and 4 bases at J, with 4 bases between the two ends. Germline V gene data show CDR1 as SGHAT and CDR2 as FQNNGV. DNA of the CDR3: TGTGCCAGCAGCTTTCATTACGAGCAGTACTTC. It specifies CASSFHYEQYF. The full variable domain, rest sourced from reference TRBV11-2 and TRBJ2-7, is EAGVAQSPRYKIIEKRQSVAFWCNPISGHATLYWYQQILGQGPKLLIQFQNNGVVDDSQLPKDRFSAERLKGVDSTLKIQPAKLEDSAVYLCASSFHYEQYFGPGTRLTVT.

The CDR3 coding sequence is TGTGCCAGCAGCCGGGGGACCATACTGCCAAACATTCAGTACTTC. Its translation is CASSRGTILPNIQYF. This chain uses TRBV7-9 with TRBJ2-4; a weak D match, TRBD2 (6 bases). The CDR3 contains 15 residues. Germline V CDR1 and CDR2: SEHNR, FQNEAQ (reference sequence). V was pared by 5 bases and J by 6 bases, with 17 bases between.

The chain is built from TRBV20-1 and TRBJ1-2, with unresolved D. CDR1 is DFQATT and CDR2 is SNEGSKA in the germline V gene (reference sequence). Trimming stripped 4 bases from V and 0 bases from J, with 3 bases between. CDR3 length: 11 amino acids. The CDR3 loop reads CSATANYGYTF. CDR3 DNA: TGCAGTGCTACCGCTAACTATGGCTACACCTTC.

The J gene is TRBJ1-1, the V gene TRBV10-3; tentatively, D is TRBD1 (6 bases). CDR1 and CDR2 (germline): ENHRY, SYGVKD. V lost 8 bases to trimming and J lost 1 base, with 8 bases between them. This CDR3 is 12 amino acids long. Here the CDR3 DNA reads TGTGCCATCTCGACAGGGAACACTGAAGCTTTCTTT. Its protein product is CAISTGNTEAFF.

This clone was seen a handful of times. The chain recombines TRBV28 with TRBJ2-7; 9 nucleotides agree with TRBD1. The CDR3 runs 12 residues. Losses at the gene ends were 6 bases for V and 3 bases for J; bases not matched to a gene: 0. The germline V gene has CDR1 MDHEN and CDR2 SYDVKM. For the CDR3, the DNA is TGTGCCAGCAGGACAGGGGGCTACGAGCAGTACTTC. Translation gives CASRTGGYEQYF.

The chain employs TRBV27 and TRBJ1-3; weak D call: TRBD1 (6 bases). Per the germline V gene, CDR1 is MNHEY and CDR2 is SMNVEV (reference sequence). This CDR3 has 16 residues. Trimming took 4 bases from V and 4 from J, leaving 17 bases between them. The CDR3 loop is CASSSKAPGVGNTIYF. The CDR3 DNA reads as TGTGCCAGCAGTTCAAAAGCTCCAGGGGTCGGAAACACCATATATTTT.

The chain joins TRBV18 to TRBJ1-6; possibly TRBD1 for D (6 bases). Looked up from germline, CDR1 is KGHSH and CDR2 is LQKENI. This CDR3 spans 15 amino acids. V was trimmed by 5 bases and J by 6 bases, leaving 14 bases between them. For the CDR3, the DNA is TGTGCCAGCTCAGGCACAGGGAGCCTTAATTCACCCCTCCACTTT. Its protein product is CASSGTGSLNSPLHF.

This rearrangement joins TRBV3-1 (or the pseudogene TRBV3-2) to TRBJ2-7; 7 nucleotides match TRBD2. The V segment lost 0 bases and the J segment 0 bases; nucleotides outside the gene matches: 2. Germline V gene data show CDR1 as LGHDT and CDR2 as YNNKEL (reference sequence). The CDR3 has 15 amino acids. CDR3 in DNA: TGTGCCAGCAGCCAAGAAGGCGGGGGCTCCTACGAGCAGTACTTC. Translating gives CASSQEGGGSYEQYF.

The chain recombines TRBV18 with TRBJ2-1; weak D call: TRBD1 (6 bases). The length of the CDR3 is 13 residues. V dropped 1 base and J dropped 6 bases, with 7 bases sitting between them. CDR1 is KGHSH, CDR2 LQKENI, per germline. CDR3 residues: CASSPQGGNEQFF. The CDR3 DNA reads TGTGCCAGCTCACCACAAGGGGGCAATGAGCAGTTCTTC.

This chain uses TRBV7-9 with TRBJ2-6, with D possibly being TRBD1 (6 bases). This CDR3 is built from 16 residues. Trimming stripped 5 bases from V and 2 bases from J, with 13 bases between. From germline, CDR1 is SEHNR and CDR2 FQNEAQ (reference sequence). CDR3 sequence: CASSRNRAPGANVLTF. In DNA, the CDR3 is TGTGCCAGCAGCCGAAACAGGGCCCCTGGGGCCAACGTCCTGACTTTC. The full variable domain, in which reference TRBV7-9 and TRBJ2-6 provide the parts outside the CDR3, is DTGVSQNPRHKITKRGQNVTFRCDPISEHNRLYWYRQTLGQGPEFLTYFQNEAQLEKSRLLSDRFSAERPKGSFSTLEIQRTEQGDSAMYLCASSRNRAPGANVLTFGAGSRLTVL.

This chain joins TRBV4-2 and TRBJ1-1; D is unresolved. The CDR3 extends over 14 amino acids. Germline-derived CDR1 and CDR2 are LGHNA and YNFKEQ. Trimming took off 1 base at V and 3 bases at J, with 9 bases between the two ends. Here the CDR3 DNA reads TGTGCCAGCAGCCAAGCTGAGGGCGACACTGAAGCTTTCTTT. It codes for CASSQAEGDTEAFF.

This sequence joins TRBV4-1 and TRBJ2-3, with D hard to call. V lost 4 bases, J lost 1 base, and 21 bases lay in between. This CDR3 has 18 amino acids. Germline CDR1 MGHRA, CDR2 YSYEKL. This chain's CDR3 is CASSPAPTSPTGTDTQYF. For the CDR3, the DNA is TGCGCCAGCAGCCCCGCTCCGACTTCTCCCACCGGCACAGATACGCAGTATTTT.

The gene calls are TRBV6-5 and TRBJ2-5, with a possible D match to TRBD2 (6 bases). Germline values: CDR1 MNHEY, CDR2 SVGAGI. The germline V and J ends were trimmed by 6 bases and 2 bases, with 16 bases remaining between them. This CDR3 has 15 residues. The CDR3, as DNA: TGTGCCAGCAGACCCCAACCCCGGGGGCAAGAGACCCAGTACTTC. Protein sequence: CASRPQPRGQETQYF.

CDR3 amino acids: CAWRSLSVNTEAFF. DNA of the CDR3: TGTGCCTGGAGATCATTATCAGTGAACACTGAAGCTTTCTTT. J is TRBJ1-1 and V is TRBV30; unclear D gene. The CDR3 consists of 14 residues. CDR1 GTSNPN and CDR2 SVGIG come from the germline V gene (reference sequence). With 3 bases removed from V and 0 bases from J, the gap between germline ends came to 11 bases.

This clone has a handful of counts. CDR3 in DNA: TGTGCCAGCCTAGCAGGTCCAGCGGGACGGTCCGGGGAGCTGTTTTTT. It yields the protein CASLAGPAGRSGELFF. The chain joins TRBV28 to TRBJ2-2, with TRBD2 matching 7 bases. Germline V gene sequence: CDR1 MDHEN, CDR2 SYDVKM. The CDR3 totals 16 residues. V shed 8 bases, J shed 6 bases, and the junction held 15 bases outside the gene matches.

The chain employs TRBV7-9 and TRBJ1-1; 7 positions agree with TRBD1. This CDR3 is built from 16 residues. CDR1 is SEHNR and CDR2 is FQNEAQ in the germline V gene (reference sequence). Trimming at V came to 1 base and at J to 6 bases, leaving 11 bases not matched to a gene. Here the CDR3 reads CASSLDRGGGLPEAFF. CDR3 DNA: TGTGCCAGCAGCTTAGATCGAGGAGGGGGCTTGCCTGAAGCTTTCTTT. Looking up the rest from reference TRBV7-9 and TRBJ1-1 gives the full variable domain: DTGVSQNPRHKITKRGQNVTFRCDPISEHNRLYWYRQTLGQGPEFLTYFQNEAQLEKSRLLSDRFSAERPKGSFSTLEIQRTEQGDSAMYLCASSLDRGGGLPEAFFGQGTRLTVV.

V is TRBV28 and J is TRBJ2-7; D gene unclear. CDR1 and CDR2 from the germline V gene are MDHEN and SYDVKM. Trimming cost V 5 bases and J 2 bases, with 10 bases left between them. This CDR3 is built from 13 residues. The CDR3 DNA is TGTGCCAGCAGTGACTCTTCGGCCTACGAGCAGTACTTC. Its translation: CASSDSSAYEQYF.

The gene calls are TRBV27 and TRBJ2-2; TRBD2 might be the D (5 bases). The CDR3 runs 13 residues. The V and J ends lost 7 bases and 6 bases respectively, with 12 bases between them. Germline loops: CDR1 MNHEY, CDR2 SMNVEV (reference sequence). In DNA, the CDR3 is TGTGCCAGCACGGGGTCTGAGCCCGGGGAGCTGTTTTTT. It encodes CASTGSEPGELFF.

The rearrangement joins TRBV15 to TRBJ2-1; 7 bases match TRBD2. This CDR3 has 20 amino acids. In germline, CDR1 is LNHNV, CDR2 YYDKDF (reference sequence). After removal of 4 bases from V and 0 bases from J, the junction contained 18 bases not matched to a gene. CDR3 DNA sequence: TGTGCCACCAGCAATTGGGGGGGACTATCCTTTGACCGCTCCTACAATGAGCAGTTCTTC. Protein: CATSNWGGLSFDRSYNEQFF.

The V and J genes are TRBV21-1 and TRBJ1-5; the table assigns TRBD1, which was not confirmed against the DNA. TRBV21-1 is termed a pseudogene. The CDR3 consists of 16 residues. The CDR3 DNA is TGTGCCAGCAGCAAAAGAGGGGACAGGGTCCATCAGCCCCAGCATTTT. This encodes CASSKRGDRVHQPQHF.

The chain joins TRBV3-1 (or the pseudogene TRBV3-2) to TRBJ2-1, with 8 bases aligning to TRBD2. Germline CDR1 and CDR2: LGHDT and YNNKEL (reference sequence). The CDR3 consists of 17 residues. J lost 7 bases, V lost 2 bases, and 13 bases had no gene match. CDR3: CASSQRSSREGLNEQFF. As DNA, the CDR3 is TGTGCCAGCAGCCAACGGTCCTCTCGGGAGGGCCTTAATGAGCAGTTCTTC.

This clone was detected a few times. The chain joins TRBV19 to TRBJ1-2; possibly TRBD1 for D (6 bases). This CDR3 has 16 residues. Germline loops: CDR1 LNHDA, CDR2 SQIVND (reference sequence). Trimming pared 4 bases from V and 4 bases from J, leaving 19 bases between. This chain's CDR3 is CASSTRWTAGPYGYTF. Written as DNA, the CDR3 is TGTGCCAGTAGTACGCGATGGACAGCTGGGCCCTATGGCTACACCTTC.

This sequence joins TRBV6-5 and TRBJ2-7; TRBD2 aligns across 7 bases. The CDR3 runs to 13 residues. The ends lost 8 bases at V and 7 bases at J; junction bases unmatched: 11. Germline-derived CDR1 and CDR2 are MNHEY and SVGAGI. The CDR3 bases are TGTGCCAGCGAAGCAAACATCGGGAGGGAGCAGTACTTC. This codes for CASEANIGREQYF.

The rearrangement links TRBV5-4 to TRBJ2-4; possibly TRBD1 for D (7 bases). The CDR3 runs 14 residues. Trimming took off 2 bases at V and 9 bases at J, with 15 bases between the two ends. From germline, CDR1 is SGHNT and CDR2 YYREEE (reference sequence). CDR3 in DNA: TGTGCCAGCAGCTTAACCGGGACAGCGGGCATTCAGTACTTC. Translated, it gives CASSLTGTAGIQYF.

The V gene is TRBV5-5, the J gene TRBJ1-4, with 7 positions matching TRBD1. There are 15 residues in the CDR3. V lost 5 bases and J lost 10; bases outside the gene matches: 14. The germline CDR1 and CDR2 sequences are SGHKS and YYEKEE (reference sequence). The CDR3 DNA sequence: TGTGCCAGCAGTTTGACCGGGACAGCAAGGACAAAACTGTTTTTT. Its protein product is CASSLTGTARTKLFF.